This T cell receptor beta chain was sequenced for a study of cytomegalovirus exposure and HLA in healthy donors. The CDR3 has 22 amino acids. This clone was seen a handful of times. The target antigen is unknown. Use of 60 Vbeta and 13 Jbeta primers characterized the PCR. Method: immunoSEQ multiplex PCR; TCRdb's copy keeps in-frame clones and lacks some. The top ten clones hold 11% of a sample with about 74,000 clones, 72% of them seen once. Points from the study as a whole: A cluster of highly shared sequence variants was likely a sequencing artifact.

Donors likely had unrecorded immune exposures despite being nominally healthy when sampled. The source material was PBMCs. This sequence joins TRBV21-1 and TRBJ1-1; the DNA was not compared with TRBD1, the D call given in the table. TRBV21-1 is a pseudogene locus. The TCR sequence derives from a woman in her 40s in good health and CMV-seropositive. CDR3 sequence: CASSKEAGQGLYNIGFNTEAFF. CDR3 sequence (DNA): TGTGCCAGCAGCAAAGAAGCCGGACAGGGCCTCTACAACATCGGTTTCAACACTGAAGCTTTCTTT.